This TCR beta chain comes out of a study of shared clonotypes between healthy human individuals. Study results and caveats: Specimens sampled were limited to blood, with tissue repertoires likely differing.

Naive CD4+ cells were CD45RA-selected; the remaining cells were memory. The assay used deep level. In the original workflow: Junction-only sequences without quality scores came from ImmunoSEQ, so filtering differed. Profiling relied on immunoSEQ multiplex PCR, and the TCRdb table lists in-frame clones only, not all of them. V and J calls and clone size are given by that table; D and trimming were obtained from the DNA. This sample yields 2 million to 2.5 million clones, of which around 95% are seen a single time; roughly 0.13% belongs to the top ten. This clone was found once. Its matching antigen is unknown. CDR3 length: 15 residues. From germline, CDR1 is SGHRS and CDR2 YFSETQ. Trimming cost V 7 bases and J 0 bases; bases outside gene matches: 9.

Sequenced input: naive CD4+ T cells sorted from blood. The subset is: CD45RA+ positively selected. The chain uses TRBV5-1 and TRBJ1-2, with 7 bases that match TRBD1. This receptor was taken from a man aged 18 to 35 in good health. CDR3 in amino acids: CASARDSIPNYGYTF. In DNA, the CDR3 is TGCGCCAGCGCCCGGGACAGCATACCTAACTATGGCTACACCTTC.